This TCR beta chain appears in the sequencing data of a study of cytomegalovirus exposure and HLA in healthy donors. Findings and limits, study-wide: Information on immune exposure was restricted to one variable (CMV serostatus). A previous analysis found most TCR beta V segments productive roughly 90% or roughly 30% of the time.

The CDR3 is 15 residues long. Germline-derived CDR1 and CDR2 are MGHDK and SYGVNS. A multiplex PCR was run with 60 Vbeta primers and 13 Jbeta primers. Measured with immunoSEQ multiplex PCR; TCRdb has only the in-frame clones, and not every one. This sample has approximately 120,000 clones, with around 82% found just once. With regard to this clone: Its matching antigen is unknown.

The source of this sequence is a man aged 45 to 65 in good health and CMV-seronegative. Material for sequencing was PBMCs. The chain joins TRBV25-1 to TRBJ2-5; 8 bases are a match to TRBD1. Judging by the DNA end, TRBJ2-7 fits better; the J call may be wrong. This CDR3 reads CASSGGTGRPYEQYF. The CDR3 bases are TGTGCCAGCAGTGGGGGGACAGGACGTCCCTACGAGCAGTACTTC.